This TCR beta chain was retrieved from a study of control samples from healthy donors and cancer patients. Some clones are missing from TCRdb's copy, which holds only in-frame ones; the method was immunoSEQ multiplex PCR. Among approximately 97,000 clones listed, over 85% were seen once. This CDR3 is 14 amino acids long. The V and J ends lost 4 bases and 2 bases, in that order; junction bases with no gene match: 3. Germline V gene sequence: CDR1 SGHTS, CDR2 YDEGEE. The clonotype comes from a human donor in good health. The donor label of this sample is uncertain. The chain links TRBV5-8 to TRBJ2-5; 9 nucleotides align to TRBD1. Sequenced: blood. CDR3 loop: CASSAGTGQETQYF. CDR3 nucleotide sequence: TGTGCCAGCAGCGCCGGGACAGGGCAAGAGACCCAGTACTTC.